This T cell receptor (beta chain) was observed in a study of cytomegalovirus exposure and HLA in healthy donors. Primers: 60 Vbeta forward and 13 Jbeta reverse. Profiling relied on immunoSEQ multiplex PCR, and the TCRdb table lists in-frame clones only, not all of them. The sample table sets out about 160,000 clones. CDR1 is LGHNT, CDR2 FRNRAP, per germline. The CDR3 contains 16 residues. The trim removed 1 base at V and 2 bases at J, leaving 7 bases unmatched. The TCR sequence derives from a man aged 25-45 years in good health and CMV-seronegative. Sequencing was performed on PBMCs. The genes are TRBV12-5 and TRBJ2-5; 7 nucleotides agree with TRBD2. The CDR3, as DNA: TGTGCTAGTGGTTTGGGGGCTAGCGGAGGACAAGAGACCCAGTACTTC. Translated, it gives CASGLGASGGQETQYF.